This T cell receptor (beta chain) was obtained from a study of immune evolution from preneoplasia to lung adenocarcinoma. Study background: HLA loss of heterozygosity: around 6.5% AIS, about 15% MIA, about 35% ADC, none AAH.

General study points: T cell clonality was higher in KRAS-mutant than EGFR-mutant or wild-type nodules.

Resections took place in Japan or China from the mid-2010s to the late 2010s. Details on this clone: Its specificity is unknown.

Per germline, CDR1 GTSNPN and CDR2 SVGIG (reference sequence). This CDR3 is 15 amino acids long. Trimming took 4 bases from V and 4 from J, leaving 17 bases between them. This table comes from immunoSEQ multiplex PCR, and its TCRdb copy is limited to in-frame clones, with some not included. The data contain 15,000 or so clones, more than 75% of them singletons. The rearrangement links TRBV30 to TRBJ1-3; the D gene is possibly TRBD1 (5 bases). This receptor was obtained from a person aged 55-85 years with lung adenocarcinoma. The sample taken for sequencing was FFPE minimally invasive lung adenocarcinoma tissue. The CDR3 here is CAWTEQGTGGNTIYF. The CDR3 DNA reads as TGTGCCTGGACCGAACAAGGGACGGGAGGAAACACCATATATTTT.